A single sample gave rise to the 20 T cell receptor beta chains below, sequenced in a study of T cell repertoires in cytomegalovirus infection. In TCRdb, the reads were re-called with MiXCR into one record per CDR3 protein. The sample has fewer than 200,000 distinct CDR3 sequences; about 20% are singletons. Their specific antigens are unknown. The specimen comprised CD8+ T cells from cultured PBMCs, sampled from culture after CMV antigen stimulation. The origin of the receptors is a human donor in good health (CMV status not recorded). Some clones in this sample may be carry-over from other donors' samples.

V gene TRBV7-2 combines with J gene TRBJ1-4; D gene uncertain. The V gene lost 1 base and the J gene lost 7 bases, with 10 bases spanning the gap. The CDR3 extends over 14 amino acids. Germline V gives CDR1 SGHTA, CDR2 FQGNSA. The CDR3 bases are TGTGCCAGCAGCTTAGATGGAGAGACTGAAAAACTGTTTTTT. Translating gives CASSLDGETEKLFF.

This rearrangement joins TRBV12-3 or TRBV12-4 to TRBJ1-1; maybe TRBD1 (5 bases). V lost 6 bases and J 6 bases, leaving 11 bases between the germline ends. This CDR3 region has 12 residues. This chain's CDR3 is CASSPGTPEAFF. In DNA, the CDR3 is TGTGCCAGCAGCCCCGGGACGCCTGAAGCTTTCTTT.

Comment on this clonotype: This is likely a read error, given that the CDR3 carries no conserved phenylalanine or tryptophan at its end. The gene calls are TRBV4-2 and TRBJ1-2; D is possibly TRBD1 (6 bases). V was pared by 5 bases and J by 4 bases, with 14 bases between. From germline, CDR1 is LGHNA and CDR2 YNFKEQ. The CDR3 runs to 14 residues. The CDR3 DNA is TGTGCCAGCAGCACTCGGGACAACCTCTATGGCTACACCTTA. Amino acids: CASSTRDNLYGYTL.

This clonotype was observed a few times. The chain recombines TRBV7-2 with TRBJ1-1, with 7 positions matching TRBD1. Germline V gives CDR1 SGHTA, CDR2 FQGNSA. J lost 5 bases, V lost 3 bases, and 9 bases had no gene match. This CDR3 is built from 15 residues. In DNA, the CDR3 is TGTGCCAGCAGCTTGAAGGGGGCATTGGGGACTGAAGCTTTCTTT. Amino acids: CASSLKGALGTEAFF. The whole variable domain, filled in from reference TRBV7-2 and TRBJ1-1, reads GAGVSQSPSNKVTEKGKDVELRCDPISGHTALYWYRQSLGQGLEFLIYFQGNSAPDKSGLPSDRFSAERTGGSVSTLTIQRTQQEDSAVYLCASSLKGALGTEAFFGQGTRLTVV.

The chain couples TRBV11-1 to TRBJ2-1; 9 positions match TRBD1. The V segment lost 1 base and the J segment 7 bases; nucleotides outside the gene matches: 11. The V gene's germline CDR1 is SGHAT and CDR2 FQDESV (reference sequence). The CDR3 has 17 residues. In DNA, the CDR3 is TGTGCCAGCAGCTTAGGAGAATCCGGGACAGGGATGAATGAGCAGTTCTTC. This translates into CASSLGESGTGMNEQFF.

This clonotype was detected many times. The rearrangement uses TRBV7-2 and TRBJ2-5; D is undetermined. V gave up 3 bases and J gave up 1 base, with 12 bases separating them. Looked up from germline, CDR1 is SGHTA and CDR2 is FQGNSA. CDR3 size: 15 residues. The CDR3: CASSFRLQRQETQYF. CDR3 bases: TGTGCCAGCAGCTTCCGCTTACAACGCCAAGAGACCCAGTACTTC.

The chain couples TRBV4-3 to TRBJ2-7, with TRBD1 matching 7 bases. Germline V gene data show CDR1 as LGHNA and CDR2 as YSLEER. Trimming at V came to 0 bases and at J to 0 bases, leaving 11 bases not matched to a gene. This CDR3 comprises 18 residues. CDR3 loop: CASSQDLMDRLSSYEQYF. The CDR3 nucleotides are TGCGCCAGCAGCCAAGATCTAATGGACAGGCTCAGCTCCTACGAGCAGTACTTC.

This clonotype was seen only a few times. J is TRBJ2-7 and V is TRBV4-3; maybe TRBD1 (7 bases). CDR1 and CDR2 from the germline V gene are LGHNA and YSLEER. The CDR3 runs 17 residues. V was clipped by 0 bases and J by 1 base, with 16 bases between them. The CDR3 is CASSQDATGRDSYEQYF. CDR3 in DNA: TGCGCCAGCAGCCAAGACGCGACAGGGCGGGATTCCTACGAGCAGTACTTC.

This clonotype was recorded at least ten times. CDR3 DNA: TGTGCCAGCAGCTTAGCGGGGGAGACCCAGTACTTC. This encodes CASSLAGETQYF. The chain uses TRBV7-2 and TRBJ2-5; D gene uncertain. Germline lookup yields CDR1 SGHTA and CDR2 FQGNSA. With 0 bases removed from V and 5 bases from J, the gap between germline ends came to 4 bases. This CDR3 has 12 amino acids.

The chain has TRBV23-1 and TRBJ2-5; 11 positions agree with TRBD2. TRBV23-1 is treated as an ORF (open reading frame) with a function not yet certain. Trimming cost V 5 bases and J 6 bases; bases outside gene matches: 8. The CDR3 spans 15 residues. CDR3 region: CASSAPSGGTKTQYF. CDR3 DNA sequence: TGCGCCAGCAGTGCTCCTAGCGGGGGGACTAAGACCCAGTACTTC.

This clonotype was detected a few times. The CDR3 reads CATTFRDEQFF. DNA for the CDR3: TGTGCCACCACCTTTAGAGATGAGCAGTTCTTC. The J gene is TRBJ2-1, the V gene TRBV15; D is unresolved. Germline assignment: CDR1 LNHNV and CDR2 YYDKDF (reference sequence). CDR3 size: 11 residues. Deletions cut 7 bases from V and 8 bases from J, with 9 bases between.

The rearrangement joins TRBV19 to TRBJ2-3; no clear D. Per germline, CDR1 LNHDA and CDR2 SQIVND (reference sequence). The CDR3 is made up of 15 amino acids. Trimming stripped 4 bases from V and 3 bases from J, with 14 bases between. CDR3 loop: CASSTDVATTDTQYF. The CDR3 coding sequence is TGTGCCAGTAGTACGGACGTCGCTACGACAGATACGCAGTATTTT. Based on the CDR3 plus reference TRBV19 and TRBJ2-3, the full variable domain is DGGITQSPKYLFRKEGQNVTLSCEQNLNHDAMYWYRQDPGQGLRLIYYSQIVNDFQKGDIAEGYSVSREKKESFPLTVTSAQKNPTAFYLCASSTDVATTDTQYFGPGTRLTVL.

Only a few counts were recorded for this clonotype. The chain carries TRBV3-1 and TRBJ2-2, with TRBD2 as a possible D gene (6 bases). V lost 0 bases to trimming and J lost 6 bases, with 17 bases between them. The CDR3 covers 17 residues. Germline values: CDR1 LGHDT, CDR2 YNNKEL (reference sequence). The CDR3 loop reads CASSQELGGYNAGELFF. The CDR3 DNA is TGTGCCAGCAGCCAAGAACTCGGGGGATACAACGCCGGGGAGCTGTTTTTT.

This clonotype was counted once. This rearrangement joins TRBV6-1 to TRBJ2-7; D might be TRBD2 (5 bases). V lost 6 bases, J lost 1 base, and 22 bases lay in between. In germline, CDR1 is MNHNS, CDR2 SASEGT. The CDR3 consists of 17 residues. CDR3 DNA: TGTGCCAGCAGCCAGGTCCCCAGCGCTCGGGATTCCTACGAGCAGTACTTC. It encodes CASSQVPSARDSYEQYF.

This clonotype showed up just a few times. The V call is TRBV27, the J call TRBJ1-1, with 7 bases that match TRBD1. Germline loops: CDR1 MNHEY, CDR2 SMNVEV (reference sequence). CDR3 length: 14 amino acids. The junction had 3 bases not matched to a gene; V was cut back by 1 base and J by 4 bases. The CDR3 sequence: CASSLFAGGTEAFF. In nucleotides, the CDR3 is TGTGCCAGCAGTTTATTTGCAGGGGGCACTGAAGCTTTCTTT.

This clonotype was seen more than once but under ten times. CDR3 nucleotides: TGCGCCAGCAGCCAAGATGACGGGTACGGCAATCAGCCCCAGCATTTT. This sequence encodes CASSQDDGYGNQPQHF. This chain links TRBV4-1 with TRBJ1-5, with D unresolved. The germline gives CDR1 MGHRA, CDR2 YSYEKL. V was shortened by 0 bases and J by 2 bases, with 11 bases between the two germline ends. The CDR3 consists of 16 residues.

The chain has TRBV2 and TRBJ1-5; weak D call: TRBD1 (6 bases). V was clipped by 2 bases and J by 0 bases, with 11 bases between them. Germline V CDR1 and CDR2: SNHLY, FYNNEI. There are 16 residues in the CDR3. CDR3 region: CASSEIGTHSNQPQHF. CDR3 sequence (DNA): TGTGCCAGCAGTGAAATCGGGACACATAGCAATCAGCCCCAGCATTTT.

This chain connects TRBV7-2 to TRBJ2-1; D possibly corresponds to TRBD1 (5 bases). Germline V gene data show CDR1 as SGHTA and CDR2 as FQGNSA. Between the trimmed V and J ends, which lost 5 bases and 10 bases, there was a span of 15 bases. The CDR3 totals 13 residues. In DNA, the CDR3 is TGTGCCAGCAGCAACCGTCCAGCAGGGGAGCAGTTCTTC. This translates into CASSNRPAGEQFF.

CDR3 sequence (DNA): TGTGCCAGCACCCGCGACCCGTTTGAAGCTTTCTTT. This codes for CASTRDPFEAFF. J is TRBJ1-1 and V is TRBV7-9; D call uncertain. Germline V lookup: CDR1 SEHNR, CDR2 FQNEAQ (reference sequence). The CDR3 sequence is 12 residues long. V lost 7 bases to trimming and J lost 7 bases, with 13 bases between them.

The CDR3, as DNA: TGTGCCAGCAGCAGGGGCACAGATACGCAGTATTTT. It encodes CASSRGTDTQYF. The chain recombines TRBV6-2 or TRBV6-3 with TRBJ2-3; TRBD1 is a possible D gene (5 bases). CDR3 length: 12 amino acids. Per germline, CDR1 MNHEY and CDR2 SVGEGT. Between the trimmed V and J ends, which lost 6 bases and 1 base, there was a span of 5 bases.